Each of the 32 T cell receptor beta chains below was sequenced from the same sample in a study of beta chain features in type 1 diabetes. Expressed TCRB transcripts got sequenced, as all isolated RNA was reverse transcribed. Profiling relied on immunoSEQ multiplex PCR, and the TCRdb table lists in-frame clones only, not all of them. This table has under 300,000 clones, 8% appearing once. The material sequenced was central memory CD4+ T cells from blood. Every receptor here comes from a woman aged 18-29 years in good health.

This clone was counted ten times or more. This sequence joins TRBV7-2 and TRBJ1-1; TRBD1 matches 9 bases. Germline V gene lookup returns CDR1 SGHTA and CDR2 FQGNSA. This CDR3 has 14 amino acids. V shed 5 bases, J shed 2 bases, and the junction held 3 bases outside the gene matches. As DNA, the CDR3 is TGTGCCAGCAGCCGGGACAGGGTAAACACTGAAGCTTTCTTT. It is translated as CASSRDRVNTEAFF.

The rearrangement uses TRBV7-2 and TRBJ2-3, with TRBD1 as a possible D gene (5 bases). Germline CDR1 reads SGHTA; CDR2 reads FQGNSA. CDR3 length equals 16 residues. V was trimmed by 2 bases and J by 3 bases, leaving 15 bases between them. CDR3 DNA sequence: TGTGCCAGCAGCTTATCGTCGGCAGGGTGGACAGATACGCAGTATTTT. Amino acid sequence: CASSLSSAGWTDTQYF.

J is TRBJ2-4 and V is TRBV19, with a tentative D call TRBD2 (6 bases). Germline CDR1 LNHDA, CDR2 SQIVND (reference sequence). This CDR3 contains 14 residues. V was shortened by 3 bases and J by 1 base, with 7 bases between the two germline ends. CDR3 protein: CASSIRGAKNIQYF. In DNA, the CDR3 is TGTGCCAGTAGTATTCGGGGGGCCAAAAACATTCAGTACTTC.

This chain uses TRBV18 with TRBJ2-1; TRBD2 aligns across 11 bases. Germline V gene lookup returns CDR1 KGHSH and CDR2 LQKENI. This CDR3 is built from 16 residues. V was clipped by 6 bases and J by 5 bases; unmatched bases: 9. The CDR3 sequence: CASSYPLAGGHNEQFF. The CDR3 DNA reads TGTGCCAGCTCTTATCCGCTAGCGGGAGGCCACAATGAGCAGTTCTTC.

The chain carries TRBV7-8 and TRBJ1-6; TRBD1 aligns across 10 bases. The germline gives CDR1 SGHVS, CDR2 FQNEAQ. V shed 2 bases, J shed 10 bases, and the junction held 11 bases outside the gene matches. The CDR3 loop spans 17 amino acids. CDR3: CASSLSLVTGGFSPLHF. The CDR3 nucleotides read TGTGCCAGCAGCTTATCTCTCGTGACAGGGGGCTTCTCACCCCTCCACTTT. The full variable domain, completed using reference TRBV7-8 and TRBJ1-6, is GAGVSQSPRYKVAKRGQDVALRCDPISGHVSLFWYQQALGQGPEFLTYFQNEAQLDKSGLPSDRFFAERPEGSVSTLKIQRTQQEDSAVYLCASSLSLVTGGFSPLHFGNGTRLTVT.

This chain connects TRBV2 to TRBJ2-2; D unclear. Germline V CDR1 and CDR2: SNHLY, FYNNEI. The CDR3 spans 15 residues. Trimming shortened V by 7 bases and J by 5 bases, and 17 bases separated the two germline ends. For the CDR3, the DNA is TGTGCCAGCATGCGCCGGAAAGGAGCAACCGGGGAGCTGTTTTTT. Translation gives CASMRRKGATGELFF.

In its sample, this clone was seen many times. The chain is built from TRBV10-3 and TRBJ2-5; TRBD1 aligns across 7 bases. Trimming removed 4 bases from V and 4 bases from J; junction bases left unmatched: 0. The CDR3 is 12 residues long. Germline CDR1 reads ENHRY; CDR2 reads SYGVKD. The CDR3 loop reads CAISGDRETQYF. In nucleotides, the CDR3 is TGTGCCATCAGTGGGGACAGAGAGACCCAGTACTTC.

The chain combines TRBV9 with TRBJ2-1; D uncertain. CDR1 and CDR2 from the germline V gene are SGDLS and YYNGEE. This CDR3 comprises 14 residues. Trimming stripped 4 bases from V and 2 bases from J, with 10 bases between. The CDR3, as DNA: TGTGCCAGCAGCTCAACACAGACCTACAATGAGCAGTTCTTC. Translation gives CASSSTQTYNEQFF.

The V and J genes are TRBV29-1 and TRBJ1-2; TRBD1 is a possible D gene (5 bases). This CDR3 comprises 12 residues. CDR1 and CDR2 from the germline V gene are SQVTM and ANQGSEA. The ends were cut back, 6 bases at V and 8 bases at J, with 16 bases in the middle. CDR3 residues: CSVEGQGGGYTF. The CDR3 nucleotides are TGCAGCGTAGAGGGGCAGGGAGGCGGCTACACCTTC.

The CDR3: CASSLAMGQRSRGRAPDTQYF. CDR3 in DNA: TGTGCCAGCAGCTTAGCGATGGGACAGCGGTCGCGCGGGAGAGCTCCAGATACGCAGTATTTT. This rearrangement joins TRBV7-2 to TRBJ2-3; D may be TRBD1 or TRBD2 (7 bases each). Per germline, CDR1 SGHTA and CDR2 FQGNSA. CDR3 length equals 21 residues. V was clipped by 0 bases and J by 4 bases, with 29 bases between them.

The rearrangement links TRBV30 to TRBJ2-1; D gene ambiguous. The CDR3 length is 11 residues. CDR1 and CDR2 from the germline V gene are GTSNPN and SVGIG (reference sequence). The V end was cut by 3 bases, the J end by 5 bases, with 5 bases between. This chain's CDR3 is CAWRGNNEQFF. The CDR3 bases are TGTGCCTGGAGGGGGAACAATGAGCAGTTCTTC.

This clone appeared a few times. The V and J genes are TRBV25-1 and TRBJ1-2; tentatively, D is TRBD1 (5 bases). The germline V gene encodes CDR1 MGHDK and CDR2 SYGVNS. This CDR3 is built from 12 residues. V was trimmed by 5 bases and J by 5 bases, leaving 9 bases between them. CDR3 nucleotides: TGTGCCAGCAGTCGGGGGGAATATGGCTACACCTTC. Translating gives CASSRGEYGYTF.

This chain uses TRBV28 with TRBJ2-3, with D perhaps given as TRBD1 or TRBD2 (7 bases each). The CDR3 has 14 residues. Trimming removed 3 bases at V and 6 bases at J, with 13 bases between. Germline assignment: CDR1 MDHEN and CDR2 SYDVKM. This CDR3 is CASSLSRGGDTQYF. CDR3 nucleotides: TGTGCCAGCAGTTTGTCCAGGGGGGGGGATACGCAGTATTTT.

This clone was seen only a few times. This chain joins TRBV11-2 and TRBJ2-1; D might be TRBD2 (5 bases). The CDR3 has 14 residues. V was trimmed by 5 bases and J by 6 bases, leaving 14 bases between them. Germline V gene data show CDR1 as SGHAT and CDR2 as FQNNGV. The CDR3 spells CASSAGPLANEQFF. In nucleotides, the CDR3 is TGTGCCAGCAGCGCCGGCCCTCTAGCCAATGAGCAGTTCTTC.

There are many counts of this clone. The V gene is TRBV5-5, the J gene TRBJ2-1; TRBD1 is a possible D gene (5 bases). The CDR3 totals 16 residues. Trimming took 4 bases from V and 0 from J, leaving 14 bases between them. CDR1 and CDR2 (germline): SGHKS, YYEKEE (reference sequence). The CDR3 DNA reads as TGTGCCAGCAGCCCAGGACGGACAAGCTCCTACAATGAGCAGTTCTTC. Its translation: CASSPGRTSSYNEQFF.

The gene calls are TRBV5-4 and TRBJ2-1, with D perhaps matching TRBD2 (5 bases). The germline CDR1 and CDR2 sequences are SGHNT and YYREEE (reference sequence). The CDR3 totals 14 residues. V was cut by 5 bases and J by 8 bases, with 17 bases left in between. This CDR3 reads CASRPREGVHEQFF. The CDR3 region has the DNA TGTGCCAGCAGACCTCGAGAGGGAGTGCATGAGCAGTTCTTC.

This chain links TRBV9 with TRBJ1-4; D is unclear. V was cut by 5 bases and J by 5 bases, with 16 bases left in between. This CDR3 contains 15 residues. Germline CDR1 reads SGDLS; CDR2 reads YYNGEE. The DNA for the CDR3 is TGTGCCAGCAGTAGATTTGAGAAAAGGAATGAAAAACTGTTTTTT. This gives the protein CASSRFEKRNEKLFF. The full variable domain, in which reference TRBV9 and TRBJ1-4 provide the parts outside the CDR3, is DSGVTQTPKHLITATGQRVTLRCSPRSGDLSVYWYQQSLDQGLQFLIQYYNGEERAKGNILERFSAQQFPDLHSELNLSSLELGDSALYFCASSRFEKRNEKLFFGSGTQLSVL.

In its sample, this clone was seen a few times. The rearrangement joins TRBV10-3 to TRBJ1-2; 7 bases line up with TRBD1. The V and J ends lost 6 bases and 3 bases, in that order; junction bases with no gene match: 10. The CDR3 totals 15 residues. Germline-derived CDR1 and CDR2 are ENHRY and SYGVKD. The CDR3 sequence is CAIRPTGTVYYGYTF. The CDR3 DNA is TGTGCCATCAGACCAACCGGGACAGTTTACTATGGCTACACCTTC.

This clone was picked up a small number of times. The chain employs TRBV5-1 and TRBJ1-1, with TRBD1 matching over 7 bases. CDR3 length equals 14 residues. Germline CDR1 is SGHRS and CDR2 is YFSETQ. The J segment lost 3 bases and the V segment lost 4 bases, leaving 6 bases of the junction unmatched. The CDR3 protein is CASSVRGTDTEAFF. Here the CDR3 DNA reads TGCGCCAGCAGCGTACGGGGGACAGACACTGAAGCTTTCTTT.

This clone has just a few counts. The chain is built from TRBV12-5 and TRBJ2-2; 13 bases line up with TRBD2. Trimming removed 6 bases from V and 2 bases from J; junction bases left unmatched: 6. The CDR3 runs 17 residues. Germline CDR1 reads LGHNT; CDR2 reads FRNRAP. The CDR3 region is CASGKLAGGINTGELFF. The CDR3 bases are TGTGCTAGTGGGAAACTAGCGGGAGGGATAAACACCGGGGAGCTGTTTTTT.

The chain joins TRBV6-5 to TRBJ1-5, with D perhaps matching TRBD1 (6 bases). The ends were cut back, 4 bases at V and 5 bases at J, with 12 bases in the middle. The length of the CDR3 is 14 residues. Germline V gene data show CDR1 as MNHEY and CDR2 as SVGAGI. The CDR3 nucleotides are TGTGCCAGCAGTTTCAGGGGTCGCGATCAGCCCCAGCATTTT. This translates into CASSFRGRDQPQHF.

Note on this clone: A much more abundant neighbour one base away suggests this may be a read error. The rearrangement joins TRBV14 to TRBJ1-2, with no clear D. The CDR3 totals 12 residues. CDR1 is SGHDN and CDR2 is FVKESK in the germline V gene. As DNA, the CDR3 is TGTGCCAGCGGCCAAGTTCCATATGGCTACACCTTC. It yields the protein CASGQVPYGYTF.

The rearrangement links TRBV5-1 to TRBJ2-5, with D hard to call. V lost 0 bases, J lost 3 bases, and 6 bases lay in between. Germline V lookup: CDR1 SGHRS, CDR2 YFSETQ. CDR3 size: 13 residues. CDR3 in amino acids: CASSLGSKETQYF. CDR3 sequence (DNA): TGCGCCAGCAGCTTGGGCAGCAAAGAGACCCAGTACTTC.

This clone was observed a handful of times. Other DNA sequences in the sample encode the same CDR3. V and J are TRBV5-4 and TRBJ1-1; 9 bases line up with TRBD1. The CDR3 covers 15 residues. J lost 6 bases, V lost 4 bases, and 10 bases had no gene match. CDR1 and CDR2 from the germline V gene are SGHNT and YYREEE (reference sequence). CDR3 sequence (DNA): TGTGCCAGCAGCCGTAACCGGGACAGGGCAGCTGAAGCTTTCTTT. Protein sequence: CASSRNRDRAAEAFF.

This chain joins TRBV5-1 and TRBJ1-6, with 7 bases fitting TRBD1. The J segment lost 7 bases and the V segment lost 0 bases, leaving 4 bases of the junction unmatched. The CDR3 contains 15 residues. Germline CDR1 reads SGHRS; CDR2 reads YFSETQ. DNA of the CDR3: TGCGCCAGCAGCTTGGAGGGGGCTCGGAATTCACCCCTCCACTTT. It translates to CASSLEGARNSPLHF.

This clone was observed many times. In DNA, the CDR3 is TGTGCCAGCAACAGGCCCAGGGATTCACCCCTCCACTTT. Translated, it gives CASNRPRDSPLHF. The chain uses TRBV2 and TRBJ1-6, with a possible D match to TRBD1 (5 bases). Germline-derived CDR1 and CDR2 are SNHLY and FYNNEI. V lost 7 bases and J lost 8, with 12 bases in between. This CDR3 comprises 13 residues. Full variable domain (remainder filled in from reference TRBV2 and TRBJ1-6): EPEVTQTPSHQVTQMGQEVILRCVPISNHLYFYWYRQILGQKVEFLVSFYNNEISEKSEIFDDQFSVERPDGSNFTLKIRSTKLEDSAMYFCASNRPRDSPLHFGNGTRLTVT.

This rearrangement joins TRBV4-1 to TRBJ2-5; D unclear. This CDR3 contains 15 residues. V was trimmed by 0 bases and J by 1 base, leaving 9 bases between them. Germline loops: CDR1 MGHRA, CDR2 YSYEKL. Here the CDR3 reads CASSQDPRVQETQYF. DNA of the CDR3: TGCGCCAGCAGCCAAGATCCCCGAGTCCAAGAGACCCAGTACTTC.

The V call is TRBV11-3, the J call TRBJ2-7; TRBD1 might be the D (6 bases). The CDR3 length is 14 residues. Germline V lookup: CDR1 SGHNT, CDR2 YENEEA. V was pared by 3 bases and J by 0 bases, with 9 bases between. CDR3 region: CASSFRDTSYEQYF. The DNA of the CDR3 is TGTGCCAGCAGCTTTCGGGACACCTCCTACGAGCAGTACTTC.

Details on this clone: In the same sample, other DNA sequences code for this CDR3. This chain links TRBV7-2 with TRBJ2-3; D call uncertain. The CDR3 is 12 amino acids. Germline V gives CDR1 SGHTA, CDR2 FQGNSA. Trimming shortened V by 5 bases and J by 2 bases, and 5 bases separated the two germline ends. This CDR3 is CASSPVTDTQYF. The CDR3 nucleotides are TGTGCCAGCAGCCCGGTCACAGATACGCAGTATTTT.

The chain carries TRBV11-1 and TRBJ2-7; D gene unclear. CDR1 is SGHAT, CDR2 FQDESV, per germline (reference sequence). This CDR3 spans 15 amino acids. The V gene lost 0 bases and the J gene lost 2 bases, with 11 bases spanning the gap. DNA of the CDR3: TGTGCCAGCAGCTTAGCTGTACACGAAGCCTACGAGCAGTACTTC. Translated: CASSLAVHEAYEQYF.

The J gene is TRBJ2-7, the V gene TRBV7-9; perhaps TRBD1 as D (5 bases). V gave up 2 bases and J gave up 5 bases, with 13 bases separating them. The CDR3 spans 14 residues. CDR1 SEHNR and CDR2 FQNEAQ come from the germline V gene (reference sequence). The CDR3 coding sequence is TGTGCCAGCAGCTTAACCAGGGTTCTCAACGAGCAGTACTTC. The encoded protein is CASSLTRVLNEQYF.

The rearrangement joins TRBV7-9 to TRBJ1-5; D perhaps matches TRBD1 (6 bases). Germline V gene data show CDR1 as SEHNR and CDR2 as FQNEAQ (reference sequence). This CDR3 is 14 amino acids long. The V and J ends lost 0 bases and 4 bases respectively, with 7 bases between them. Here the CDR3 reads CASSLATGNQPQHF. In DNA, the CDR3 is TGTGCCAGCAGCTTAGCGACAGGAAATCAGCCCCAGCATTTT.